The present entry profiles one T cell receptor beta chain with its context. In this sample, this clone turned up once. Its antigen is not yet known. Base qualities are not provided; no much larger clone lies one nucleotide away. Collaborating institutions collected whole blood in K2EDTA tubes following their own protocols. For TCRbeta analysis, collaborators shipped samples in one of three forms: frozen whole blood, isolated PBMCs, or DNA extracted from either of those sample types. This entry comes from a study of blood T cell repertoires in COVID-19 (dated by TCRdb to the early 2020s). Background for the entire study: Samples covering the acute and convalescent phases of COVID-19 were provided by collaborators in the United States, Italy and Spain. The prospective study material was composed of cDNA or gDNA derived from T cells, B-cell-depleted T cells, or PBMCs. Deeply sampled blood TCRbeta repertoires from subjects exposed to, actively infected with, or recovered from COVID-19 were included in the dataset. The repertoires were released in a freely available public database intended as a resource for research on the immune response to SARS-CoV-2. Samples came from the ongoing ImmuneRACE study (first 160 participants) plus 1,254 subjects from 6 global collaborators. A de-identified subject ID, COVID-19 status, age in years and sex were almost always included in the sample metadata. HLA class I and class II types, where available, came from metadata supplied by the sample provider rather than from assay-based typing.

Paper-wide results and their limitations: How much clinical and demographic metadata was included differed by source and by participant, and the metadata was provided uncurated.

TCRbeta CDR3 regions were amplified from genomic DNA using the immunoSEQ Assay, a bias-controlled multiplex PCR. The study's own analysis went as follows. The number of nucleated cells in each sample was estimated from the amplification of reference gene primers within the assay. Sequence reads were collapsed and filtered to measure the absolute abundance of every unique TCRbeta CDR3 rearrangement. Productive Simpson clonality was computed per sample as the square root of Simpson's diversity index over productive rearrangements. TCRdb mirrors the immuneACCESS table, restricted to in-frame sequences. Some clones are absent from its copies; in checked studies, under half trace to an unresolved V gene, and the reason for the others is unknown. V, J and clone size derive from that table, while D and trimming were established from the DNA sequence. Across this sample there are some 220,000 clones, with around 81% seen only once. The top ten clonotypes cover 10% to 15% of the sample.

Sequenced material: peripheral blood. This clonotype originated in a human donor in a cohort sampled during active COVID-19.

The CDR3 region: CASNLPGQGEAFF. The DNA sequence is as follows: TGTGCCAGCAACTTACCGGGACAGGGTGAAGCTTTCTTT. The V and J genes are TRBV6-5 and TRBJ1-1; 9 nucleotides in the junction match TRBD1. The germline V gene yields MNHEY for CDR1 and SVGAGI for CDR2. V is cut back by 7 bases and J by 7 bases, with 7 bases in the junction unmatched. The CDR3, from cysteine to phenylalanine, totals 13 residues. Only the CDR3 DNA is retained, 39 bases long and in frame from the first base.